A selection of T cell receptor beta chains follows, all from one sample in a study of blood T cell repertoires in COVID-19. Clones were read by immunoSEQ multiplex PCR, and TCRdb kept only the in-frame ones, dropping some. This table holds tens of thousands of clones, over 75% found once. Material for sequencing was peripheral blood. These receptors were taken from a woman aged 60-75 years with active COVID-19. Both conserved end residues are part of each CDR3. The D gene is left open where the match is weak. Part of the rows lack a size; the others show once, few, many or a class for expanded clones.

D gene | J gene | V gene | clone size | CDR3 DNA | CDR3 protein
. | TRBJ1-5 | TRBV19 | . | TGTGCCAGTAGTATAACCGGGGATCAGCCCCAGCATTTT | CASSITGDQPQHF
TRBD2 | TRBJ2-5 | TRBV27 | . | TGTGCCAGCAGAGGACTAGCGGCACAAGAGACCCAGTACTTC | CASRGLAAQETQYF
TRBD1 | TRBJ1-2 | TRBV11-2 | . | TGTGCCAGCAGCCTAGCCCGGACAGGATGGGGCTACACCTTC | CASSLARTGWGYTF
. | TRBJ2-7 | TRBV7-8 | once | TGTGCCAGCAGCTTAGGGGTGAGGAATTCCTACGAGCAGTACTTC | CASSLGVRNSYEQYF
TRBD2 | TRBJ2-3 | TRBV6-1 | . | TGTGCCAGCAGTGAAAGCGGGGGAAGCACAGATACGCAGTATTTT | CASSESGGSTDTQYF
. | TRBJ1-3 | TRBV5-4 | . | TGTGCCAGCAGCTTGGGCCAGGGCGGTGGAAACACCATATATTTT | CASSLGQGGGNTIYF
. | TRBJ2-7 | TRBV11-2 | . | TGTGCCAGCAGCTCCCTCCGGGGGAACCGTTACGAGCAGTACTTC | CASSSLRGNRYEQYF
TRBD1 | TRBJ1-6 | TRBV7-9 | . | TGTGCCAGCAGCTCAGGACAGGGAAATTCACCCCTCCACTTT | CASSSGQGNSPLHF
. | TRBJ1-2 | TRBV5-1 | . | TGCGCCAGCAGCTTGGAAGGGAGAGACACGAATCCGTATGGCTACACCTTC | CASSLEGRDTNPYGYTF
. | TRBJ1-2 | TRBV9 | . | TGTGCCAGCAGCACCTCCCGGTTGGGGACACGCTATGGCTACACCTTC | CASSTSRLGTRYGYTF
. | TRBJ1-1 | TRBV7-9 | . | TGTGCCAGCAGCTTTGAAGTCCAAAGGGGTACTGAAGCTTTCTTT | CASSFEVQRGTEAFF
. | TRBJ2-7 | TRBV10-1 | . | TGCGCCAGCAGTGAGACAGGGTCCTACGAGCAGTACTTC | CASSETGSYEQYF
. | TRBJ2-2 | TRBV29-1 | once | TGCAGCGTTGGACAAGCCGGGGAGCTGTTTTTT | CSVGQAGELFF
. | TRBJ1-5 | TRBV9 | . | TGTGCCAGCAGCGGGGGAGGGCAGAGCAATCAGCCCCAGCATTTT | CASSGGGQSNQPQHF
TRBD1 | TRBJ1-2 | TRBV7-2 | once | TGTGCCAGCAGCCCCCGACAGGGAAGCTATGGCTACACCTTC | CASSPRQGSYGYTF
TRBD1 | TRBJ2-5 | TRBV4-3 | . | TGCGCCAGCAGCCAAGGGCAGGGGGATCGACAGACCCAGTACTTC | CASSQGQGDRQTQYF
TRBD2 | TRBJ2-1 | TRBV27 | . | TGTGCCAGCAGTTGGGTACTAGCGGGGGGGCCGAATGAGCAGTTCTTC | CASSWVLAGGPNEQFF
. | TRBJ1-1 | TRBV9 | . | TGTGCCAGCAGCGTAGAGCTGAACACTGAAGCTTTCTTT | CASSVELNTEAFF
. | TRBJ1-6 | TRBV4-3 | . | TGCGCCAGCAGCCAAGCGATCGGGACTCCATTTTCACCCCTCCACTTT | CASSQAIGTPFSPLHF
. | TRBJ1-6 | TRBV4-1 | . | TGCGCCAGCAGCCAAGGAGCCTATAATTCACCCCTCCACTTT | CASSQGAYNSPLHF
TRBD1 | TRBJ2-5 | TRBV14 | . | TGTGCCAGCAGGGCCGGGACAGGGTTCCAAGAGACCCAGTACTTC | CASRAGTGFQETQYF
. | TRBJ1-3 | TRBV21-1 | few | TGTGCCAGCAGTCCCAAAGGGTTGGAGGGAGGAAACACCATATATTTT | CASSPKGLEGGNTIYF
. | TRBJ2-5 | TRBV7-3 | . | TGTGCCAGCAGTTTGGACAGCGACTCCCAAGAGACCCAGTACTTC | CASSLDSDSQETQYF
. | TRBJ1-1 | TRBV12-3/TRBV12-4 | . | TGTGCCAGCAATTGGGGGGAGAGCACTGAAGCTTTCTTT | CASNWGESTEAFF
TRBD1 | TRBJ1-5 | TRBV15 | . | TGTGCCACCAGCAGAGAACACTACAGGGGGCCTCATCAGCCCCAGCATTTT | CATSREHYRGPHQPQHF
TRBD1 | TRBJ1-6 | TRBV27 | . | TGTGCCAGCAGTTTAGCCAACAGGGGGGTATCAAAATCACCCCTCCACTTT | CASSLANRGVSKSPLHF
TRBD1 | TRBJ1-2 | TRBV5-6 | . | TGTGCCAGCAGCGCCTCGACAGGGGCCGACTATGGCTACACCTTC | CASSASTGADYGYTF
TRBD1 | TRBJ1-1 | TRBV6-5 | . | TGTGCCAGCAGTCCGACAGGGGGGAACACTGAAGCTTTCTTT | CASSPTGGNTEAFF
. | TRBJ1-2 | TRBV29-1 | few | TGCAGCGCCGAAACAGGGAATGGCTACACCTTC | CSAETGNGYTF
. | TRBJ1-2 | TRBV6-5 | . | TGTGCCAGCAGGGTTAGCCGGGACTATGGCTACACCTTC | CASRVSRDYGYTF
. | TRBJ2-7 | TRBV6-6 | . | TGTGCCAGCAGTTACTCGTCCAGTTACTACGAGCAGTACTTC | CASSYSSSYYEQYF
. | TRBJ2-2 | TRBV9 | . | TGTGCCAGCAGCCCTCTGAGCACCGGGGAGCTGTTTTTT | CASSPLSTGELFF
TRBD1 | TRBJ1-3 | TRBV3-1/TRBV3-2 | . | TGTGCCAGCAGCCTTGACAGGGGGAACACCATATATTTT | CASSLDRGNTIYF
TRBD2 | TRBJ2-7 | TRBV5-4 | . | TGTGCCAGCAGCACCGGGACTAGCGGGGCACCCTACGAGCAGTACTTC | CASSTGTSGAPYEQYF
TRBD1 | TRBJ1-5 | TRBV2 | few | TGTGCCAGCAGCGTAACAGGGGGAAATCAGCCCCAGCATTTT | CASSVTGGNQPQHF
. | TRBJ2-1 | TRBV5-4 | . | TGTGCCAGCAGCTTGTGGCAGGGGACGGGTTACAATGAGCAGTTCTTC | CASSLWQGTGYNEQFF
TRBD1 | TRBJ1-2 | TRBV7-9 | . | TGTGCCAGCAGTCCTACAGGGGGACCAAGCTATGGCTACACCTTC | CASSPTGGPSYGYTF
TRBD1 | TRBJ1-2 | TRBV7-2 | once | TGTGCCAGCAGCTTAATTCTGGGTCAGGGGGCAGATGGCTACACCTTC | CASSLILGQGADGYTF
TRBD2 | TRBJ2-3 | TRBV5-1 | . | TGCGCCAGCAGCCGGTGGACTAGCTCCACAGATACGCAGTATTTT | CASSRWTSSTDTQYF
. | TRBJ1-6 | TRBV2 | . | TGTGCCAGCAGGAAAGACACGGCGGGAGGATCACCCCTCCACTTT | CASRKDTAGGSPLHF
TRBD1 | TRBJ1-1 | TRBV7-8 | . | TGTGCCAGCAGCTCCAAACGACAGGGGGCCGGGACTGAAGCTTTCTTT | CASSSKRQGAGTEAFF
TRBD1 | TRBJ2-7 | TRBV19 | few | TGTGCCAGTAGTATACCAGGGGGCTACGAGCAGTACTTC | CASSIPGGYEQYF